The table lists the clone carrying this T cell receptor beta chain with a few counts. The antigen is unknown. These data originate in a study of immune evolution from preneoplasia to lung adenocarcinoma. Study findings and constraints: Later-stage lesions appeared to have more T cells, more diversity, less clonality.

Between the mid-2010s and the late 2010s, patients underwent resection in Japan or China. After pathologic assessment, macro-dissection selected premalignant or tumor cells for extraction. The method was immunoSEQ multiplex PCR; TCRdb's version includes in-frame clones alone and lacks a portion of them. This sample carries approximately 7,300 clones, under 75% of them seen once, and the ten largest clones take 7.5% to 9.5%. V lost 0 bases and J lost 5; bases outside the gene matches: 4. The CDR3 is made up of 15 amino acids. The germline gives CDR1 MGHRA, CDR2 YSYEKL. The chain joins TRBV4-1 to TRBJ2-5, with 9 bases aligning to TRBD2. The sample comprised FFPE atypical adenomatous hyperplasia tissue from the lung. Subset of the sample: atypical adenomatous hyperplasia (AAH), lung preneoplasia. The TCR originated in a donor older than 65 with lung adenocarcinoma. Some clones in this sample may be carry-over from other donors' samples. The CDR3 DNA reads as TGCGCCAGCAGCCAAGATAGCGGGGGTGCGGAGACCCAGTACTTC. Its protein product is CASSQDSGGAETQYF.